These 8 T cell receptor beta chains were all obtained from the same sample, sequenced in a study of CD8 T cells in ankylosing spondylitis. General observations from the study: Ankylosing spondylitis blood appeared to carry a characteristic TCR beta motif of seven to nine highly homologous variants.

These TCRs are of unknown antigen specificity. TCRdb itself ran the 5' RACE reads through MiXCR, one entry per CDR3 protein. Of about 700,000 distinct CDR3 sequences detected, about 20% appear once; the ten largest clones hold 15% to 20%. The sample was blood, either unsorted or a sorted T cell fraction (not recorded which). The receptor set was obtained from a male donor with ankylosing spondylitis.

The V call is TRBV5-1, the J call TRBJ2-1; 10 nucleotides align to TRBD1. Trimming cost V 5 bases and J 7 bases; bases outside gene matches: 12. The CDR3 is made up of 16 amino acids. Germline CDR1 SGHRS, CDR2 YFSETQ. The CDR3 here is CASSLTTGTGDNEQFF. CDR3 coding DNA: TGCGCCAGCAGTTTAACAACCGGGACAGGGGATAATGAGCAGTTCTTC. Full variable domain (missing parts from reference TRBV5-1 and TRBJ2-1): KAGVTQTPRYLIKTRGQQVTLSCSPISGHRSVSWYQQTPGQGLQFLFEYFSETQRNKGNFPGRFSGRQFSNSRSEMNVSTLELGDSALYLCASSLTTGTGDNEQFFGPGTRLTVL.

This chain joins TRBV11-2 and TRBJ1-1; perhaps TRBD1 as D (6 bases). The CDR3 contains 15 residues. Germline CDR1 SGHAT, CDR2 FQNNGV. V was pared by 1 base and J by 6 bases, with 15 bases between. The CDR3 DNA reads as TGTGCCAGCAGCTTAGGGGGGCAGGGTGTGGCTGAAGCTTTCTTT. Encoded protein: CASSLGGQGVAEAFF. The complete variable domain, with remaining parts taken from reference TRBV11-2 and TRBJ1-1, reads EAGVAQSPRYKIIEKRQSVAFWCNPISGHATLYWYQQILGQGPKLLIQFQNNGVVDDSQLPKDRFSAERLKGVDSTLKIQPAKLEDSAVYLCASSLGGQGVAEAFFGQGTRLTVV.

This clonotype was recorded a few times. The gene calls are TRBV5-6 and TRBJ2-3; tentatively, D is TRBD1 (6 bases). This CDR3 is 16 amino acids long. Germline CDR1 is SGHDT and CDR2 is YYEEEE. Trimming took 3 bases from V and 1 from J, leaving 15 bases between them. The DNA for the CDR3 is TGTGCCAGCAGCTGGGCACTAGAGGGGGGCACAGATACGCAGTATTTT. This codes for CASSWALEGGTDTQYF.

This clonotype was counted between two and nine times. This chain joins TRBV5-1 and TRBJ1-3; D not certain. CDR1 and CDR2 from the germline V gene are SGHRS and YFSETQ. This CDR3 comprises 13 residues. V was pared by 3 bases and J by 4 bases, with 8 bases between. CDR3 residues: CASSSGSGNTIYF. DNA of the CDR3: TGCGCCAGCAGCTCCGGATCCGGAAACACCATATATTTT.

The rearrangement uses TRBV12-3 or TRBV12-4 and TRBJ2-2; weak D call: TRBD2 (7 bases). V lost 6 bases, J lost 1 base, and 12 bases lay in between. This CDR3 region has 15 residues. The CDR3 DNA follows: TGTGCCAGCAGGCGGGGGACACAGAACACCGGGGAGCTGTTTTTT. Translation gives CASRRGTQNTGELFF.

The chain employs TRBV5-1 and TRBJ1-1; D remains unclear. The V gene's germline CDR1 is SGHRS and CDR2 YFSETQ. V was shortened by 7 bases and J by 0 bases, with 13 bases between the two germline ends. The CDR3 totals 14 residues. CDR3: CASGLSPLNTEAFF. The CDR3 DNA follows: TGCGCCAGCGGTCTAAGTCCGCTGAACACTGAAGCTTTCTTT.

The chain joins TRBV5-1 to TRBJ1-5; D uncertain. Germline lookup yields CDR1 SGHRS and CDR2 YFSETQ. V lost 0 bases and J lost 6, with 10 bases in between. The CDR3 has 14 residues. The CDR3 sequence is CASSLEGSGQPQHF. For the CDR3, the DNA is TGCGCCAGCAGCTTGGAAGGGTCTGGTCAGCCCCAGCATTTT.

The sample holds a few counts of this clonotype. This chain links TRBV11-2 with TRBJ2-1, with D perhaps TRBD2 (6 bases). Germline loops: CDR1 SGHAT, CDR2 FQNNGV. V shed 2 bases and J shed 0 bases, with 14 bases lying between them. CDR3 length: 17 amino acids. CDR3 sequence reads: CASSLLSGGNSYNEQFF. The CDR3 DNA reads as TGTGCCAGCAGCTTACTCTCAGGCGGGAACTCCTACAATGAGCAGTTCTTC. Full variable domain (outside the CDR3, taken from reference TRBV11-2 and TRBJ2-1): EAGVAQSPRYKIIEKRQSVAFWCNPISGHATLYWYQQILGQGPKLLIQFQNNGVVDDSQLPKDRFSAERLKGVDSTLKIQPAKLEDSAVYLCASSLLSGGNSYNEQFFGPGTRLTVL.